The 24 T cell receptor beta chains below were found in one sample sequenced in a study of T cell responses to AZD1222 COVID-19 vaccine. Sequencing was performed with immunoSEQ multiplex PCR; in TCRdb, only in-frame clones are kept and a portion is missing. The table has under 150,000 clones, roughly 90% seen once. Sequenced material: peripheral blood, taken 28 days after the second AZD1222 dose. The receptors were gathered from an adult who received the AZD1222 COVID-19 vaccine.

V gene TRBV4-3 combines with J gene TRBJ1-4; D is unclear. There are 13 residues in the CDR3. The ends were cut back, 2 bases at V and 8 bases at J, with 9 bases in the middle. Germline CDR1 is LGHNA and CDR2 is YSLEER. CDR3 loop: CASSQSRREKLFF. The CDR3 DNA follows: TGCGCCAGCAGCCAAAGCCGTCGGGAAAAACTGTTTTTT.

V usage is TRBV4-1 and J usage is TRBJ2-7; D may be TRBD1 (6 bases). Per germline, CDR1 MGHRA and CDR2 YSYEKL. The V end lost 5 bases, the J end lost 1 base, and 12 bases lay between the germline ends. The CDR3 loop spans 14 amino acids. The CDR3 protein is CASSFDRSSYEQYF. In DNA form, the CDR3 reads TGCGCCAGCAGCTTCGACAGGAGTTCCTACGAGCAGTACTTC.

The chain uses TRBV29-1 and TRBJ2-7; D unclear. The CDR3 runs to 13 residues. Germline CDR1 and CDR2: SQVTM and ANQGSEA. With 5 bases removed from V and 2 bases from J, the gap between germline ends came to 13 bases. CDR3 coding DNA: TGCAGCGTTTCGACCCCATTGACCTACGAGCAGTACTTC. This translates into CSVSTPLTYEQYF.

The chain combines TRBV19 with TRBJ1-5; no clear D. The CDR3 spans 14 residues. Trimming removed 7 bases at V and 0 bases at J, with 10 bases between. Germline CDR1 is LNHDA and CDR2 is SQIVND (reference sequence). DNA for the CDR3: TGTGCCAGTAACCAGTTGGTTAGCAATCAGCCCCAGCATTTT. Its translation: CASNQLVSNQPQHF.

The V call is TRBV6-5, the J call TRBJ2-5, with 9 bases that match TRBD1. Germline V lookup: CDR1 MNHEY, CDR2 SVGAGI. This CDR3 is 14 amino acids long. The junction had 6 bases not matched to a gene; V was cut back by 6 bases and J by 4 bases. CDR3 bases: TGTGCCAGCAGGCCGGACAGGGGACCAGAGACCCAGTACTTC. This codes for CASRPDRGPETQYF.

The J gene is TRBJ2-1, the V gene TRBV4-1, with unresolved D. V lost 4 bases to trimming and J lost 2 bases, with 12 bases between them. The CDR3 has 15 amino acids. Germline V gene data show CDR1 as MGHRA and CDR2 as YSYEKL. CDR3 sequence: CASSPRFSPYNEQFF. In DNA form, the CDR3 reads TGCGCCAGCAGCCCCCGGTTCAGCCCCTACAATGAGCAGTTCTTC.

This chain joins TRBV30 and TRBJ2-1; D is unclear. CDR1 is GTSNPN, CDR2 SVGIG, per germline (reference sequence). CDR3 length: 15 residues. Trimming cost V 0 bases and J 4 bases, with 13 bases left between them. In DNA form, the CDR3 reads TGTGCCTGGAGTGTACGAGTGCCTAGGTACAATGAGCAGTTCTTC. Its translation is CAWSVRVPRYNEQFF.

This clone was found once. As DNA, the CDR3 is TGTGCCAGCAGCTTAGGGGGGGCAGGGACCGGAAACACCATATATTTT. This sequence encodes CASSLGGAGTGNTIYF. V is TRBV7-2 and J is TRBJ1-3, with a weak D call TRBD1 (6 bases). Trimming took 1 base from V and 4 from J, leaving 14 bases between them. The CDR3 has 16 residues. Germline CDR1 SGHTA, CDR2 FQGNSA.

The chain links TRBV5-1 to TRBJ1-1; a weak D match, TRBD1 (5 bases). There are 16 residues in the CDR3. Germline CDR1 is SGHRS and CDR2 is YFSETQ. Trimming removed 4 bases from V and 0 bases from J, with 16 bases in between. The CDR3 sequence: CASSPAGGDMNTEAFF. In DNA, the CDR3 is TGCGCCAGCAGCCCCGCGGGGGGGGATATGAACACTGAAGCTTTCTTT.

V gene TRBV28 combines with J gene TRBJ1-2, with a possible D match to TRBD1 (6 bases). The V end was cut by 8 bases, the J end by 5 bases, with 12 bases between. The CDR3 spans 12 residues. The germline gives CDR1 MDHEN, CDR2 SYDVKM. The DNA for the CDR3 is TGTGCCAGCGGGGGGGCACTTTATGGCTACACCTTC. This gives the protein CASGGALYGYTF.

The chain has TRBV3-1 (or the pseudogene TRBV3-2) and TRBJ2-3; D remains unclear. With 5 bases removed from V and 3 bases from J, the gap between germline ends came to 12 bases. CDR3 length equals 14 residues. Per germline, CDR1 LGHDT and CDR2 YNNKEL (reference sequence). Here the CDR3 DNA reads TGTGCCAGCAGCTCCCTACTTGCAACAGATACGCAGTATTTT. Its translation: CASSSLLATDTQYF.

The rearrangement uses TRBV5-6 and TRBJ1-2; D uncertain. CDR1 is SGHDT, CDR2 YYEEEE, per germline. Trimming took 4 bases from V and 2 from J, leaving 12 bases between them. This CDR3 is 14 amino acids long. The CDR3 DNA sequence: TGTGCCAGCAGCCTTAGACCACGGAACTATGGCTACACCTTC. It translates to CASSLRPRNYGYTF.

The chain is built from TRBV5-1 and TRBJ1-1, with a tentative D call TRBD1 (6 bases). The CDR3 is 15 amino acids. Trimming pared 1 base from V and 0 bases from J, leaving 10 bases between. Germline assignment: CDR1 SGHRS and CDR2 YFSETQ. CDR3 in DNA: TGCGCCAGCAGCTTGTTCAGGGGCCTGAACACTGAAGCTTTCTTT. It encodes CASSLFRGLNTEAFF.

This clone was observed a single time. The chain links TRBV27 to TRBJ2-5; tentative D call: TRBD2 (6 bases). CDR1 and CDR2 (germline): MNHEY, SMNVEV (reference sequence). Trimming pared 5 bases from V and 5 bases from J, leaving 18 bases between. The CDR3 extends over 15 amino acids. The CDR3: CASSPIIGGVETQYF. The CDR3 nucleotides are TGTGCCAGCAGTCCCATAATCGGCGGGGTCGAGACCCAGTACTTC.

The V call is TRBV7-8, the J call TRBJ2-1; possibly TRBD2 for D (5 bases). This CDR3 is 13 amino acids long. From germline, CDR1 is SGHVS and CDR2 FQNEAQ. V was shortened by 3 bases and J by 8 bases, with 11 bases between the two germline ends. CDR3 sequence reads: CASSLPAGDEQFF. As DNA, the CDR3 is TGTGCCAGCAGCTTGCCGGCCGGGGATGAGCAGTTCTTC.

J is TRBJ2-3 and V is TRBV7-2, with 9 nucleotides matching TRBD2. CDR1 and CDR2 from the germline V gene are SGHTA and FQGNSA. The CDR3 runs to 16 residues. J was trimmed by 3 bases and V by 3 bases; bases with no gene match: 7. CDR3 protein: CASSFGASGATDTQYF. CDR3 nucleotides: TGTGCCAGCAGCTTTGGGGCTAGCGGGGCGACAGATACGCAGTATTTT.

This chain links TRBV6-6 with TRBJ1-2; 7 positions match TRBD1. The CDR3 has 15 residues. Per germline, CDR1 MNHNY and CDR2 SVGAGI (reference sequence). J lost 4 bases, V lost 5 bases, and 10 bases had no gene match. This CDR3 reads CASSPAQDRAYGYTF. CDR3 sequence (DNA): TGTGCCAGCAGTCCGGCCCAAGACAGGGCCTATGGCTACACCTTC.

The CDR3 region is CASSLGTRTTNEKLFF. Written as DNA, the CDR3 is TGTGCCAGCAGCTTAGGGACACGGACAACTAATGAAAAACTGTTTTTT. The rearrangement links TRBV11-1 to TRBJ1-4; TRBD1 might be the D (5 bases). Germline V CDR1 and CDR2: SGHAT, FQDESV (reference sequence). The CDR3 is 16 amino acids. Trimming took off 1 base at V and 0 bases at J, with 9 bases between the two ends.

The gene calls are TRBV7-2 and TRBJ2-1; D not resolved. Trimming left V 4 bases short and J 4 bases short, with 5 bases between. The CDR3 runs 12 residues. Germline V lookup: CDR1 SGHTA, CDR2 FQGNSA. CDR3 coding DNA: TGTGCCAGCAGCTCCCTGTACAATGAGCAGTTCTTC. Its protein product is CASSSLYNEQFF.

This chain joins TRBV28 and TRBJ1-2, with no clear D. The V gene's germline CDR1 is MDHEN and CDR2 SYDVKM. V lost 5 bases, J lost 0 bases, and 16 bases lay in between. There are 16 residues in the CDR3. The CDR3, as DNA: TGTGCCAGCAGTCCCCATCAGGCGGGGACTAACTATGGCTACACCTTC. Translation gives CASSPHQAGTNYGYTF.

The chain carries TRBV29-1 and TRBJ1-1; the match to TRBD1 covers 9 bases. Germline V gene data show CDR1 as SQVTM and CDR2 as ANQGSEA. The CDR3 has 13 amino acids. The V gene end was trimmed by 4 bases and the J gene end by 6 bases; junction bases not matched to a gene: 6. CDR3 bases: TGCAGCGTTGTCGGACAGGGGCTCCCTGAAGCTTTCTTT. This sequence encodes CSVVGQGLPEAFF. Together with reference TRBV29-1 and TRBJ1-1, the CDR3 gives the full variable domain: SAVISQKPSRDICQRGTSLTIQCQVDSQVTMMFWYRQQPGQSLTLIATANQGSEATYESGFVIDKFPISRPNLTFSTLTVSNMSPEDSSIYLCSVVGQGLPEAFFGQGTRLTVV.

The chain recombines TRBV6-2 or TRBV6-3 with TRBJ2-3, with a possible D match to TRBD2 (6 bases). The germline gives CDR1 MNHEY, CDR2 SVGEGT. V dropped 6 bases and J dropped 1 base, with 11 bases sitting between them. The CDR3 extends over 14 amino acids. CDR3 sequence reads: CASSLGGGTDTQYF. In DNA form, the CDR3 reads TGTGCCAGCAGCCTCGGGGGAGGCACAGATACGCAGTATTTT.

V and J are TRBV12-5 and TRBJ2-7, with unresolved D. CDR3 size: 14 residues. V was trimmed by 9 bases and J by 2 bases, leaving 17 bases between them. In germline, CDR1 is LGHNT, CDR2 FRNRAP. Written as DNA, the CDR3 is TGTGCTAGCCCAAATTGCCAGCTAACCTACGAGCAGTACTTC. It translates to CASPNCQLTYEQYF.

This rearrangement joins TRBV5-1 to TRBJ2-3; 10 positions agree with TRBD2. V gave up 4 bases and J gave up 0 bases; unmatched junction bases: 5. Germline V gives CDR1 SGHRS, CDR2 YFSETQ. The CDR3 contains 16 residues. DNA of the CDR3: TGCGCCAGCAGCGCGTTAGCGGGGGGAAGCACAGATACGCAGTATTTT. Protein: CASSALAGGSTDTQYF.